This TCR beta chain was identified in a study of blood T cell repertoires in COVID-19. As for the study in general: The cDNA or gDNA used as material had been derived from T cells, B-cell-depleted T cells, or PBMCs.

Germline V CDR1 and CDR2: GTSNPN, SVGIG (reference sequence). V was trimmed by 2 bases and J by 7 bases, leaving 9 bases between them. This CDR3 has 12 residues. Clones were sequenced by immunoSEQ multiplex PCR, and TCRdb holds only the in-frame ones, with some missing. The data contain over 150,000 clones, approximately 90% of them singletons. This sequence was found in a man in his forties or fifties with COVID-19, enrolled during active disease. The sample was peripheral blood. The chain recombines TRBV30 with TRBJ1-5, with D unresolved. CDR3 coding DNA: TGTGCCTGGAGTTTACCCGAGCAGCCCCAGCATTTT. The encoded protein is CAWSLPEQPQHF.